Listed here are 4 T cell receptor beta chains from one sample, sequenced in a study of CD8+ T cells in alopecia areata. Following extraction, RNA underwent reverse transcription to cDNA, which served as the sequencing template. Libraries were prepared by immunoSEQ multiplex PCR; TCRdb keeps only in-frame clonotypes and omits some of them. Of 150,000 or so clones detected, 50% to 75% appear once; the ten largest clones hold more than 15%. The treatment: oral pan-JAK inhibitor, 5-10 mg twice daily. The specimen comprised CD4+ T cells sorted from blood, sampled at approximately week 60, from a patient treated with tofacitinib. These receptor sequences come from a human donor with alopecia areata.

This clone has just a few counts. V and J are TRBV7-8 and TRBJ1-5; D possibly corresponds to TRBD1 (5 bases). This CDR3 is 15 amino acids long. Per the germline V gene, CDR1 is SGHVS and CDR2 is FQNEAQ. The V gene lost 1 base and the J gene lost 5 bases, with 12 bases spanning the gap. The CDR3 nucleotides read TGTGCCAGCAGCTTAGTGGAGGGGAGGCATCAGCCCCAGCATTTT. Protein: CASSLVEGRHQPQHF.

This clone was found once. CDR3 nucleotides: TGCGCCAGCAGCCAACCTGACAGGTCTACGCAGTATTTT. This encodes CASSQPDRSTQYF. The J gene is TRBJ2-3, the V gene TRBV4-1; D possibly corresponds to TRBD1 (6 bases). V was shortened by 2 bases and J by 8 bases, with 11 bases between the two germline ends. Per the germline V gene, CDR1 is MGHRA and CDR2 is YSYEKL. The CDR3 loop spans 13 amino acids.

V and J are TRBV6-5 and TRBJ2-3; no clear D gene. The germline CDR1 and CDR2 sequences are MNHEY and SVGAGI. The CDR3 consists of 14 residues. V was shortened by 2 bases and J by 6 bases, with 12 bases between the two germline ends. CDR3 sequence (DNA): TGTGCCAGCAGTTACAGGCTCAGCGACGATACGCAGTATTTT. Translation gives CASSYRLSDDTQYF.

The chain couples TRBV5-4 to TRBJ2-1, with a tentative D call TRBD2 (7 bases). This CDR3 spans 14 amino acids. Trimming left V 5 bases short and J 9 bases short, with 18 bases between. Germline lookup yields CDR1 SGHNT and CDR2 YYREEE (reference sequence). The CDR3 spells CASREGGLGSEQFF. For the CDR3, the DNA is TGTGCCAGCAGGGAGGGGGGGCTCGGGAGTGAGCAGTTCTTC.